The 24 T cell receptor beta chains reported below all come from one sample, sequenced in a study of shared clonotypes between healthy human individuals. The data were produced by immunoSEQ multiplex PCR, yet TCRdb's version contains in-frame clones alone and is incomplete. Counted here are roughly 2.4 million clones, more than 90% occurring once; the ten biggest clones make up roughly 0.13%. What was sequenced was naive CD4+ T cells sorted from blood. Documented subset: CD45RA+ positively selected. The receptors were sampled from a man aged 18 to 30 in good health.

V gene TRBV25-1 combines with J gene TRBJ1-3, with a possible D match to TRBD1 (6 bases). The CDR3 covers 15 residues. V lost 4 bases and J 3 bases, leaving 13 bases between the germline ends. Germline loops: CDR1 MGHDK, CDR2 SYGVNS. DNA of the CDR3: TGTGCCAGCAGTGGACCGGGACATTATGGAAACACCATATATTTT. The encoded protein is CASSGPGHYGNTIYF.

The V and J genes are TRBV6-6 and TRBJ1-6, with TRBD1 matching 11 bases. This CDR3 comprises 15 residues. Germline assignment: CDR1 MNHNY and CDR2 SVGAGI (reference sequence). The V and J ends lost 7 bases and 9 bases, in that order; junction bases with no gene match: 8. DNA for the CDR3: TGTGCCAGCAAGCTCGGGACAGGGGGAAGTTCACCCCTCCACTTT. It specifies CASKLGTGGSSPLHF.

The chain has TRBV6-1 and TRBJ1-5; D may be TRBD1 (6 bases). Germline CDR1 MNHNS, CDR2 SASEGT. The germline V and J ends were trimmed by 5 bases and 2 bases, with 19 bases remaining between them. This CDR3 has 17 amino acids. CDR3 nucleotides: TGTGCCAGCAGTCAAGGAGTGGCAGGGGCGGGCAATCAGCCCCAGCATTTT. This sequence encodes CASSQGVAGAGNQPQHF.

The chain links TRBV5-1 to TRBJ2-3; 11 bases align to TRBD2. This CDR3 has 18 residues. The trim removed 1 base at V and 4 bases at J, leaving 11 bases unmatched. Germline CDR1 and CDR2: SGHRS and YFSETQ. The CDR3 region is CASSLPKGLAVTPDTQYF. CDR3 in DNA: TGCGCCAGCAGCTTGCCCAAGGGACTAGCGGTTACACCAGATACGCAGTATTTT.

The chain links TRBV18 to TRBJ2-7; TRBD1 is a possible D gene (5 bases). The CDR3 totals 16 residues. Germline CDR1 reads KGHSH; CDR2 reads LQKENI. V lost 4 bases to trimming and J lost 0 bases, with 16 bases between them. CDR3 bases: TGTGCCAGCTCACGAAACCAGGGATCTCTCTCCTACGAGCAGTACTTC. Protein product: CASSRNQGSLSYEQYF.

This clone was seen once. The chain recombines TRBV4-1 with TRBJ1-2; perhaps TRBD1 as D (6 bases). The V end lost 4 bases, the J end lost 3 bases, and 15 bases lay between the germline ends. This CDR3 contains 15 residues. CDR1 and CDR2 (germline): MGHRA, YSYEKL. For the CDR3, the DNA is TGCGCCAGCAGCCCATCGGGGGGGCAGGACTATGGCTACACCTTC. Residues: CASSPSGGQDYGYTF.

The sample holds a few counts of this clone. J is TRBJ1-5 and V is TRBV28; D is uncertain. Germline CDR1 is MDHEN and CDR2 is SYDVKM. The CDR3 extends over 13 amino acids. V was trimmed by 6 bases and J by 3 bases, leaving 9 bases between them. CDR3 region: CASRDGFNQPQHF. CDR3 coding DNA: TGTGCCAGCAGGGACGGTTTCAATCAGCCCCAGCATTTT. The variable domain in full, completed from reference TRBV28 and TRBJ1-5, reads DVKVTQSSRYLVKRTGEKVFLECVQDMDHENMFWYRQDPGLGLRLIYFSYDVKMKEKGDIPEGYSVSREKKERFSLILESASTNQTSMYLCASRDGFNQPQHFGDGTRLSIL.

V and J are TRBV6-1 and TRBJ1-2, with D hard to call. The CDR3 is 15 residues long. V was shortened by 7 bases and J by 10 bases, with 25 bases between the two germline ends. Germline CDR1 is MNHNS and CDR2 is SASEGT. The DNA of the CDR3 is TGTGCCAGCAAAGCCATCGGCGCGGGGATGGGTGTCTACACCTTC. Its protein product is CASKAIGAGMGVYTF.

The chain combines TRBV10-2 with TRBJ2-3; possible D gene TRBD2, 5 bases. V was pared by 8 bases and J by 2 bases, with 14 bases between. The CDR3 spans 14 residues. The V gene's germline CDR1 is WSHSY and CDR2 SAAADI. The CDR3: CASYRDLPTDTQYF. DNA of the CDR3: TGCGCCAGCTACCGGGATCTTCCCACAGATACGCAGTATTTT.

This rearrangement joins TRBV4-3 to TRBJ1-4, with a possible D match to TRBD1 (6 bases). Trimming cost V 1 base and J 0 bases, with 12 bases left between them. CDR3 length equals 17 residues. Germline assignment: CDR1 LGHNA and CDR2 YSLEER. CDR3 sequence (DNA): TGCGCCAGCAGCCAAGGGGGGCCCCTTGCAACTAATGAAAAACTGTTTTTT. It is translated as CASSQGGPLATNEKLFF.

The genes are TRBV6-6 and TRBJ1-1, with 10 bases that match TRBD1. The CDR3 extends over 12 amino acids. Germline V gene sequence: CDR1 MNHNY, CDR2 SVGAGI (reference sequence). Trimming took 8 bases from V and 10 from J; bases not matched to a gene: 7. The CDR3 protein is CASVTGGSGAFF. In DNA form, the CDR3 reads TGTGCCAGCGTGACAGGGGGCTCTGGAGCTTTCTTT.

The CDR3 loop is CASREAGTNEQFF. The CDR3 nucleotides read TGTGCCAGTAGGGAAGCGGGGACAAATGAGCAGTTCTTC. The chain has TRBV19 and TRBJ2-1, with D possibly TRBD2 on 7 matching bases. The V end lost 6 bases, the J end lost 7 bases, and 13 bases lay between the germline ends. Germline values: CDR1 LNHDA, CDR2 SQIVND (reference sequence). The CDR3 length is 13 residues. The variable domain in full, with the rest retrieved from reference TRBV19 and TRBJ2-1, is DGGITQSPKYLFRKEGQNVTLSCEQNLNHDAMYWYRQDPGQGLRLIYYSQIVNDFQKGDIAEGYSVSREKKESFPLTVTSAQKNPTAFYLCASREAGTNEQFFGPGTRLTVL.

The chain carries TRBV11-2 and TRBJ1-2; D may be TRBD1 (6 bases). The CDR3 has 13 amino acids. V was clipped by 5 bases and J by 8 bases, with 15 bases between them. CDR1 and CDR2 (germline): SGHAT, FQNNGV. CDR3 sequence (DNA): TGTGCCAGCAGCGCCGGGGGGGCGGAAGGCTACACCTTC. It specifies CASSAGGAEGYTF.

The chain joins TRBV4-2 to TRBJ2-1; 9 bases map to TRBD2. V was pared by 0 bases and J by 1 base, with 4 bases of the junction left unmatched. The CDR3 is 17 amino acids. Germline CDR1 reads LGHNA; CDR2 reads YNFKEQ. CDR3 protein: CASSQESTSGSYNEQFF. CDR3 DNA: TGTGCCAGCAGCCAAGAGTCGACTAGCGGTTCCTACAATGAGCAGTTCTTC.

This clone was recorded only once. The chain joins TRBV6-6 to TRBJ2-3; the match to TRBD2 covers 7 bases. The V gene's germline CDR1 is MNHNY and CDR2 SVGAGI (reference sequence). V gave up 5 bases and J gave up 3 bases; unmatched junction bases: 2. This CDR3 region has 13 residues. The DNA of the CDR3 is TGTGCCAGCAGTCGGACTAGTACAGATACGCAGTATTTT. Its protein is CASSRTSTDTQYF.

The rearrangement uses TRBV7-9 and TRBJ1-2, with 12 bases identical to TRBD1. Germline-derived CDR1 and CDR2 are SEHNR and FQNEAQ (reference sequence). V lost 4 bases to trimming and J lost 8 bases; unmatched junction nucleotides: 14. CDR3 length equals 17 residues. CDR3 sequence: CASSSEGTGGMVKGYTF. The CDR3 bases are TGTGCCAGCAGCTCAGAGGGGACAGGGGGCATGGTTAAAGGCTACACCTTC.

The chain links TRBV19 to TRBJ1-4; weak D call: TRBD1 (6 bases). This CDR3 contains 17 residues. Germline V gene lookup returns CDR1 LNHDA and CDR2 SQIVND (reference sequence). Trimming took off 6 bases at V and 0 bases at J, with 17 bases between the two ends. CDR3 nucleotide sequence: TGTGCCAGTAGCAAGGGACAACCTGCCCCAACTAATGAAAAACTGTTTTTT. Translating it yields CASSKGQPAPTNEKLFF.

This clone was seen only a few times. Other DNA sequences of this sample code for an identical CDR3. V and J are TRBV30 and TRBJ2-7; 11 bases are a match to TRBD1. CDR3 length: 12 amino acids. The V gene's germline CDR1 is GTSNPN and CDR2 SVGIG (reference sequence). V shed 5 bases, J shed 3 bases, and the junction held 0 bases outside the gene matches. The CDR3 sequence is CAWGTGGYEQYF. The CDR3 DNA reads TGTGCCTGGGGGACAGGGGGCTACGAGCAGTACTTC.

This chain joins TRBV6-6 and TRBJ2-3; 7 bases align to TRBD2. Germline values: CDR1 MNHNY, CDR2 SVGAGI (reference sequence). CDR3 length: 13 residues. V gave up 11 bases and J gave up 1 base; unmatched junction bases: 6. The CDR3 protein is CAGSGMGTDTQYF. CDR3 in DNA: TGTGCCGGGAGCGGGATGGGCACAGATACGCAGTATTTT.

As for this clone: The junction does not match germline at one end; this may be a read error. The chain recombines TRBV7-7 with TRBJ2-1; the D is unclear. The CDR3 spans 13 residues. Germline V gene lookup returns CDR1 SSHAT and CDR2 FNYEAQ (reference sequence). CDR3 in DNA: TGTGCTAGCAGCTTAGACTTTTACAATGAGCAGTTCTTC. It yields the protein CASSLDFYNEQFF.

A few counts support this clone. V is TRBV13 and J is TRBJ2-7; D unclear. Trimming left V 5 bases short and J 0 bases short, with 11 bases between. This CDR3 region has 14 residues. CDR1 and CDR2 from the germline V gene are PRHDT and FYEKMQ (reference sequence). CDR3 bases: TGTGCCAGCAGCCCACAAAGCAACTCCTACGAGCAGTACTTC. It encodes CASSPQSNSYEQYF.

The V and J genes are TRBV6-1 and TRBJ2-5, with no clear D. V was trimmed by 3 bases and J by 1 base, leaving 12 bases between them. CDR1 and CDR2 from the germline V gene are MNHNS and SASEGT. The CDR3 runs to 15 residues. The CDR3 is CASSDLGHFQETQYF. The CDR3 DNA follows: TGTGCCAGCAGTGATTTAGGGCATTTCCAAGAGACCCAGTACTTC.

V usage is TRBV5-1 and J usage is TRBJ2-1; D not resolved. The CDR3 totals 13 residues. Germline V gives CDR1 SGHRS, CDR2 YFSETQ. V lost 2 bases and J 7 bases, leaving 10 bases between the germline ends. CDR3 loop: CASSLVGRNEQFF. The CDR3 coding sequence is TGCGCCAGCAGCTTAGTAGGCCGGAATGAGCAGTTCTTC.

The sample holds one count of this clone. The chain has TRBV4-1 and TRBJ2-7, with D perhaps given as TRBD1 or TRBD2 (5 bases each). Per the germline V gene, CDR1 is MGHRA and CDR2 is YSYEKL. The CDR3 contains 14 residues. V lost 4 bases to trimming and J lost 3 bases, with 13 bases between them. The CDR3 DNA reads TGCGCCAGCAGCCTTCACATGAGGGGCTACGAGCAGTACTTC. Protein product: CASSLHMRGYEQYF.